Sequencing of this T cell receptor beta chain was carried out in a study of T cell responses to AZD1222 COVID-19 vaccine. Study-level findings and limits: The sample set comprised mostly white British donors with more females, and clonal diversity was possibly underestimated. Per reports, nearly half of all spike-specific TCRs target regions that are unmutated in variants. Spike-specific TCR breadth and depth both grew after two AZD1222 doses. Repertoire collection took place solely once the T cell response had peaked.

A remark on this clone: The antigen is undetermined.

Clones were sequenced by immunoSEQ multiplex PCR, and TCRdb holds only the in-frame ones, with some missing. The sample contains approximately 74,000 clones, 80% to 90% of which appear only once. Trimming cost V 1 base and J 2 bases; bases outside gene matches: 2. The CDR3 contains 16 residues. Germline V lookup: CDR1 SGHDN, CDR2 FVKESK. This TCR was recovered from an adult in good health. The sample was peripheral blood, taken on day 0 of AZD1222 vaccination. The V and J genes are TRBV14 and TRBJ1-3, with TRBD1 identical over 10 bases. The CDR3 loop reads CASSQGQGAPGNTIYF. The CDR3, as DNA: TGTGCCAGCAGCCAAGGACAGGGGGCGCCTGGAAACACCATATATTTT.